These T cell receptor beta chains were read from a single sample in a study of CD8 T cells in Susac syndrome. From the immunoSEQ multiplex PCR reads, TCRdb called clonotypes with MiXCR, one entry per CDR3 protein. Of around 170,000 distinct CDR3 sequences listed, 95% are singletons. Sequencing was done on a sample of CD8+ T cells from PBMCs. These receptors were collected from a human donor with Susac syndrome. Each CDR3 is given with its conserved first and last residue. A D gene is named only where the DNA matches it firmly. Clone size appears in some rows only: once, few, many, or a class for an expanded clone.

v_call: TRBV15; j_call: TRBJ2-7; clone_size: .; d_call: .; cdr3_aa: CATSRGWNRDVGDEQYF; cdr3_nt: TGTGCCACCAGCAGAGGATGGAACAGGGACGTGGGAGACGAGCAGTACTTC
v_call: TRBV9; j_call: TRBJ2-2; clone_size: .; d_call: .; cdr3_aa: CASSWGRETGELFF; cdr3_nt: TGTGCCAGCAGTTGGGGCAGGGAGACCGGGGAGCTGTTTTTT
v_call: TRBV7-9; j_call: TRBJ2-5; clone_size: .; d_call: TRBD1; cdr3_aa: CASSDDRDGGETQYF; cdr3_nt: TGTGCCAGCAGCGACGACAGGGACGGAGGAGAGACCCAGTACTTC
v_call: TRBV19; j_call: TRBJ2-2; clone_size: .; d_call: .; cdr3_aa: CASSSNRGVEDTGELFF; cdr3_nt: TGTGCCAGTAGTAGTAATCGTGGGGTCGAGGACACCGGGGAGCTGTTTTTT
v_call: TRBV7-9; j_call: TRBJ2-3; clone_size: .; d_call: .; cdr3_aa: CASSLGIGEDHDTQYF; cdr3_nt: TGTGCCAGCAGCTTAGGGATAGGGGAGGATCACGATACGCAGTATTTT
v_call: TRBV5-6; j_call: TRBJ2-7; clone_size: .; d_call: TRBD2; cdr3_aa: CASSFRLAGAPNYEQYF; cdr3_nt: TGTGCCAGCAGTTTTAGACTAGCGGGGGCCCCTAACTACGAGCAGTACTTC
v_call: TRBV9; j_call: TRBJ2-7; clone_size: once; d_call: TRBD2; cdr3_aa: CASSVGLLSGEQYF; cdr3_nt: TGTGCCAGCAGCGTGGGACTACTCAGTGGCGAGCAGTACTTC
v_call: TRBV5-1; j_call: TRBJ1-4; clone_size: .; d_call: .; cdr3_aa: CASSLESDEKLFF; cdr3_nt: TGCGCCAGCAGCTTGGAGTCGGATGAAAAACTGTTTTTT
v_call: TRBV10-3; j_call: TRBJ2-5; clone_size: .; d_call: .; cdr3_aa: CAISEWGALGETQYF; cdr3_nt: TGTGCCATCAGTGAGTGGGGGGCGCTGGGAGAGACCCAGTACTTC
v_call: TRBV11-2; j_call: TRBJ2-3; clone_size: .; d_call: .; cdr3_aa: CASSLFSGDTQYF; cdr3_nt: TGTGCCAGCAGCTTATTTTCGGGAGATACGCAGTATTTT
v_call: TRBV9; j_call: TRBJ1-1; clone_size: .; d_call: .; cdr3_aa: CASSVGGHTEAFF; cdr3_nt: TGTGCCAGCAGCGTGGGGGGCCACACTGAAGCTTTCTTT
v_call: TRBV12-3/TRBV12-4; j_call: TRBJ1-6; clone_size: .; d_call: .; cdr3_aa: CASTRVINSPLHF; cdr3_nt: TGTGCCAGCACCAGGGTTATTAATTCACCCCTCCACTTT
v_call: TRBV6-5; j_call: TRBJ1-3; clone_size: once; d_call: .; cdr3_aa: CASMLGNTIYF; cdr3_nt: TGTGCCAGCATGTTGGGAAACACCATATATTTT
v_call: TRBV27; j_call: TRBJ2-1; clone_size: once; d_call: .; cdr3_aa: CASTTASREQFF; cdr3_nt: TGTGCCAGCACCACGGCTAGTAGAGAGCAGTTCTTC
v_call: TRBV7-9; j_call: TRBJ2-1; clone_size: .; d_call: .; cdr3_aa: CASSPITPEGSGEQFF; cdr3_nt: TGTGCCAGCAGCCCCATAACACCAGAGGGTTCTGGTGAGCAGTTCTTC
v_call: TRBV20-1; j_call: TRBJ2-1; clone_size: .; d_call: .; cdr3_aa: CSARGGITPYNEQFF; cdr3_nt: TGCAGTGCTAGAGGTGGGATCACGCCCTACAATGAGCAGTTCTTC
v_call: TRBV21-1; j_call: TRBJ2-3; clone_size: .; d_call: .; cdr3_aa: CASSKAGDTQYF; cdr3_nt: TGTGCCAGCAGCAAGGCGGGAGATACGCAGTATTTT
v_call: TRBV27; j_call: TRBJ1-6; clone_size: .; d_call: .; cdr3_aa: CASMGGYSYNSPLHF; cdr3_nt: TGTGCCAGCATGGGAGGGTACTCCTATAATTCACCCCTCCACTTT